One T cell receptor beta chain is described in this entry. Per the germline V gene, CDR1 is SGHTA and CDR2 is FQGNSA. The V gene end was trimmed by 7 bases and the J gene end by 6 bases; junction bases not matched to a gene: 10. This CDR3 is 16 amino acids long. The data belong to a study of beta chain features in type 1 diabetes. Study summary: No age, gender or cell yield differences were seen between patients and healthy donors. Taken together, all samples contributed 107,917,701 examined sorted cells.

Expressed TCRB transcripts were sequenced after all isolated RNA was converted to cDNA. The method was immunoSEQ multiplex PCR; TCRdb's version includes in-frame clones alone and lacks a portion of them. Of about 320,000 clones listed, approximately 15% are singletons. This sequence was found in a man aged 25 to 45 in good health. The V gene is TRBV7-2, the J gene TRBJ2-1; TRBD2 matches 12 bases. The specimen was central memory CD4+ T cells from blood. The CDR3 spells CASTRLPTSGSNEQFF. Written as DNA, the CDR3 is TGTGCCAGCACCCGACTCCCGACTAGCGGGAGCAATGAGCAGTTCTTC.